Detailed here is one T cell receptor beta chain. This sample was taken from a study of shared clonotypes between healthy human individuals. Only in-frame clones appear in the TCRdb table, and some are missing; sequencing was by immunoSEQ multiplex PCR. The sample holds about 2.2 million clones, about 94% seen once. V was trimmed by 8 bases and J by 12 bases, leaving 25 bases between them. Germline V gives CDR1 MNHEY, CDR2 SMNVEV (reference sequence). This CDR3 spans 15 amino acids. Naive CD8 cells, CD45RO-negative and positively selected for CCR7, excluded terminally differentiated effector memory CD45RA+ cells.

Material: naive CD8+ T cells from PBMCs. The TCR was taken from a man aged 18 to 35 in good health. Some clones in this sample may be carry-over from other donors' samples. The chain employs TRBV27 and TRBJ1-4, with D perhaps TRBD1 (5 bases). This CDR3 reads CASAHSGGGRGELFF. CDR3 bases: TGTGCCAGCGCACATTCGGGCGGCGGTCGGGGGGAACTGTTTTTT. Complete variable domain (other parts from reference TRBV27 and TRBJ1-4): EAQVTQNPRYLITVTGKKLTVTCSQNMNHEYMSWYRQDPGLGLRQIYYSMNVEVTDKGDVPEGYKVSRKEKRNFPLILESPSPNQTSLYFCASAHSGGGRGELFFGSGTQLSVL.